This T cell receptor beta chain comes out of a study of siplizumab effects on memory and regulatory T cells. Per germline, CDR1 ENHRY and CDR2 SYGVKD. The length of the CDR3 is 18 residues. V lost 6 bases and J lost 0, with 23 bases in between. This clone was detected once. Its antigen is not identified. Some clones are missing from TCRdb's copy, which holds only in-frame ones; the method was immunoSEQ multiplex PCR. The sample consists of about 100,000 clones, around 90% of them appearing once. Study-wide results and caveats: An assignable naive or memory phenotype was lacking in roughly 75-96% of proliferating CD4+ or CD8+ clones. Researchers did not confirm the suppressive function of proliferating Tregs from siplizumab cultures. Naive T cells appeared more diverse than memory cells and seemed to be major alloresponse contributors. Treg-derived clones made up an average of approximately 70% of mappable alloreactive CD4+ clones with siplizumab and approximately 30% in controls.

This TCR came from a human donor in good health. The specimen was non-Treg CD4+ T cells sorted from blood. The chain recombines TRBV10-3 with TRBJ1-1, with D perhaps matching TRBD1 (6 bases). The CDR3 protein is CAISALSGRGGMNTEAFF. CDR3 nucleotide sequence: TGTGCCATCAGCGCCCTAAGCGGGAGAGGGGGAATGAACACTGAAGCTTTCTTT.